This is a list of T cell receptor beta chains from one sample in a study of cytomegalovirus exposure and HLA in healthy donors. Libraries were prepared by immunoSEQ multiplex PCR; TCRdb keeps only in-frame clonotypes and omits some of them. This table has some 150,000 clones, over 75% appearing once. The sample was PBMCs. These receptors all stem from a man aged 25 to 40 in good health and CMV-seropositive. Each CDR3 is given with its conserved first and last residue. A D gene is named only where the DNA matches it firmly. Clone size is not always given. Where it is, it says once, few, many or a class for expanded clones.

d_call	clone_size	cdr3_length	v_call	j_call	cdr3_nt	cdr3_aa
.	many	16	TRBV18	TRBJ1-4	TGTGCCAGCTCACCAACGGAGGGGAATGGGCGAGAAAAACTGTTTTTT	CASSPTEGNGREKLFF
.	.	14	TRBV6-5	TRBJ2-7	TGTGCCAGCAGTTACCAGGGGAATGGATACGAGCAGTACTTC	CASSYQGNGYEQYF
TRBD1	.	16	TRBV9	TRBJ2-7	TGTGCCAGCAGCTCGCGTGGACAGGGGAAAAACGGCGAGCAGTACTTC	CASSSRGQGKNGEQYF
.	.	14	TRBV5-1	TRBJ2-6	TGCGCCAGCAGCTTGGGGGATGGGGCCAACGGCCTGACTTTC	CASSLGDGANGLTF
.	.	14	TRBV5-1	TRBJ1-3	TGCGCCAGCAGCCTTACAAGAACTGGAAACACCATATATTTT	CASSLTRTGNTIYF
TRBD2	.	13	TRBV9	TRBJ2-4	TGTGCCAGCAGCGTAGAACTAGCGGGGGGTCAGTACTTC	CASSVELAGGQYF
.	.	16	TRBV5-1	TRBJ1-1	TGCGCCAGCAGCTTGGTCAGGAAACGAACGAACACTGAAGCTTTCTTT	CASSLVRKRTNTEAFF
.	.	16	TRBV4-1	TRBJ2-5	TGCGCCAGCAGCCCTGTCAGGGACATCAGGCAAGAGACCCAGTACTTC	CASSPVRDIRQETQYF
TRBD1	.	11	TRBV6-5	TRBJ2-7	TGTGCCAGCAGCCGCGACAGGGTCACGTACTTC	CASSRDRVTYF
TRBD1	.	14	TRBV29-1	TRBJ2-4	TGCAGCGTTTCCAGGGGGTATGGCAAAAACATTCAGTACTTC	CSVSRGYGKNIQYF
TRBD2	.	15	TRBV19	TRBJ2-5	TGTGCCAGTAGTACCGGACTAGCGGGTCGGGAGACCCAGTACTTC	CASSTGLAGRETQYF
TRBD2	.	16	TRBV5-1	TRBJ2-1	TGCGCCAGCAGCTTGGAAGCTCCGGGAGGGGTTGGTGAGCAGTTCTTC	CASSLEAPGGVGEQFF
.	.	12	TRBV7-2	TRBJ2-7	TGTGCCAGCAGCTTAACAGGGACCGAGCAGTACTTC	CASSLTGTEQYF
TRBD2	.	16	TRBV2	TRBJ2-1	TGTGCCATTGCGACTAGCGGGGGGGCCTCCTACAATGAGCAGTTCTTC	CAIATSGGASYNEQFF
TRBD1	.	15	TRBV7-9	TRBJ2-5	TGTGCCAGCAGCGTCGACAGGGGATACCAAGAGACCCAGTACTTC	CASSVDRGYQETQYF
.	.	16	TRBV11-2	TRBJ1-3	TGTGCCAGCAGCCTGTACAGGGCCCGTTCTGGAAACACCATATATTTT	CASSLYRARSGNTIYF
TRBD2	.	18	TRBV7-7	TRBJ2-2	TGTGCCAGCAGCTCCAAAAAGACTAGCGGGTTTAACACCGGGGAGCTGTTTTTT	CASSSKKTSGFNTGELFF
TRBD1	.	13	TRBV6-5	TRBJ2-7	TGTGCCAGCAGTCGCGACAGGGGCCACGAGCAGTACTTC	CASSRDRGHEQYF
.	.	13	TRBV6-1	TRBJ2-7	TGTGCCAGCATGGTGCAGGGTTGGTGGGAGCAGTACTTC	CASMVQGWWEQYF
.	.	15	TRBV5-6	TRBJ1-5	TGTGCCAGCAGCTTAACAGCCTATAGCAATCAGCCCCAGCATTTT	CASSLTAYSNQPQHF
TRBD2	.	15	TRBV2	TRBJ2-7	TGTGCCAGCAGTGAAGAGGCTAGCGGCCCCTACGAGCAGTACTTC	CASSEEASGPYEQYF
.	once	12	TRBV4-1	TRBJ2-1	TGCGCCAGCAGCCAGAGCGGGAATGAGCAGTTCTTC	CASSQSGNEQFF
TRBD1	.	13	TRBV6-5	TRBJ1-2	TGTGCCAGCGGGGACAGGGGTAACTATGGCTACACCTTC	CASGDRGNYGYTF
.	.	13	TRBV11-2	TRBJ1-2	TGTGCCAGCAGCTTAGGGCTCAACTATGGCTACACCTTC	CASSLGLNYGYTF